This paragraph reports one T cell receptor beta chain. These data originate in a study of blood T cell repertoires in COVID-19. For the study at large: In each case, the material was cDNA or gDNA derived from T cells, B-cell-depleted T cells, or PBMCs.

The protocol was immunoSEQ multiplex PCR, while the TCRdb copy is restricted to in-frame clones and leaves out a portion. The sample shows a few hundred thousand clones, over 80% of them seen only once. With 4 bases clipped from V and 0 bases from J, the junction kept 20 bases outside the gene matches. The germline CDR1 and CDR2 sequences are LNHDA and SQIVND (reference sequence). The CDR3 length is 22 residues. The rearrangement joins TRBV19 to TRBJ2-1, with 11 positions matching TRBD1. The sequenced material came from peripheral blood. The sequence was collected from a man aged 60 to 75 who had recovered from COVID-19. CDR3 DNA: TGTGCCAGTAGTACGGACAGGGGGCAATTAGGGAACACGAAAAGCTCCTACAATGAGCAGTTCTTC. It translates to CASSTDRGQLGNTKSSYNEQFF.